These 17 T cell receptor beta chains share one sample of origin, sequenced in a study of control samples from healthy donors and cancer patients (dated by TCRdb to 2018 to 2021). Libraries were constructed by the immunoSEQ multiplex PCR assay. TCRdb's version of the immuneACCESS table is confined to in-frame rearrangements and falls short of the full clone set. An unresolved V gene accounts for under half of the shortfall where checked; the remainder is of unknown origin. The sample table shows 98,000 or so clones, and 88% are seen once. The top ten hold roughly 14% of the sample. Specimen: blood. Every receptor here comes from a woman aged 70-85 years in good health.

The J gene is TRBJ2-1, the V gene TRBV7-2; a possible D gene is TRBD2 (6 bases). Germline lookup yields CDR1 SGHTA and CDR2 FQGNSA. Trimming took 6 bases from V and 7 from J, leaving 10 bases between them. The CDR3 spans 12 residues. The CDR3 here is CASRLALNEQFF. The CDR3 DNA reads TGTGCCAGCAGACTAGCTCTAAATGAGCAGTTCTTC. Based on the CDR3 plus reference TRBV7-2 and TRBJ2-1, the full variable domain is GAGVSQSPSNKVTEKGKDVELRCDPISGHTALYWYRQSLGQGLEFLIYFQGNSAPDKSGLPSDRFSAERTGGSVSTLTIQRTQQEDSAVYLCASRLALNEQFFGPGTRLTVL.

This chain links TRBV5-1 with TRBJ1-2, with D perhaps matching TRBD1 (5 bases). Trimming left V 4 bases short and J 8 bases short, with 15 bases between. Germline loops: CDR1 SGHRS, CDR2 YFSETQ. The CDR3 runs 13 residues. The CDR3 bases are TGCGCCAGCAGCCACAATGGGGCGACCGGCTACACCTTC. It is translated as CASSHNGATGYTF.

The V gene is TRBV5-6, the J gene TRBJ1-1; no definite D call. Germline assignment: CDR1 SGHDT and CDR2 YYEEEE. This CDR3 contains 13 residues. V was clipped by 6 bases and J by 1 base, with 10 bases between them. CDR3 region: CASTLGANTEAFF. The CDR3 DNA sequence: TGTGCCAGCACCCTGGGAGCGAACACTGAAGCTTTCTTT.

V usage is TRBV30 and J usage is TRBJ1-5; 9 bases fit TRBD1. The CDR3 is 13 residues long. The germline V gene encodes CDR1 GTSNPN and CDR2 SVGIG (reference sequence). With V trimmed by 7 bases and J by 1 base, 2 bases remained unmatched. Here the CDR3 DNA reads TGTGCCTTACAGGGGGCCAGCAATCAGCCCCAGCATTTT. As protein: CALQGASNQPQHF.

This chain connects TRBV6-5 to TRBJ1-1; D unresolved. V dropped 11 bases and J dropped 1 base, with 14 bases sitting between them. The CDR3 has 13 residues. The germline V gene has CDR1 MNHEY and CDR2 SVGAGI. As DNA, the CDR3 is TGTGCCGCCCTAAATCGGGCGAACACTGAAGCTTTCTTT. Its protein is CAALNRANTEAFF.

The chain uses TRBV14 and TRBJ1-2; TRBD1 might be the D (6 bases). The germline gives CDR1 SGHDN, CDR2 FVKESK. V lost 6 bases, J lost 7 bases, and 15 bases lay in between. The CDR3 has 13 amino acids. The CDR3 bases are TGTGCCAGCAGTTACACAGGGCGGACTGGCTACACCTTC. Its protein product is CASSYTGRTGYTF.

This clone appeared a few times. This chain links TRBV5-5 with TRBJ2-1; TRBD2 aligns across 11 bases. The J segment lost 3 bases and the V segment lost 3 bases, leaving 5 bases of the junction unmatched. Germline V lookup: CDR1 SGHKS, CDR2 YYEKEE (reference sequence). CDR3 length equals 16 residues. The CDR3 region is CASSSGTSGHYNEQFF. CDR3 DNA sequence: TGTGCCAGCAGCTCCGGGACTAGCGGTCACTACAATGAGCAGTTCTTC.

The V call is TRBV2, the J call TRBJ2-3; maybe TRBD2 (6 bases). This CDR3 contains 17 residues. Germline values: CDR1 SNHLY, CDR2 FYNNEI. Trimming took 7 bases from V and 3 from J, leaving 23 bases between them. The CDR3 DNA is TGTGCCAGCAAACCAATCTTATCGGGAGTTGAAACAGATACGCAGTATTTT. As protein: CASKPILSGVETDTQYF. The variable domain in full, with the rest retrieved from reference TRBV2 and TRBJ2-3, is EPEVTQTPSHQVTQMGQEVILRCVPISNHLYFYWYRQILGQKVEFLVSFYNNEISEKSEIFDDQFSVERPDGSNFTLKIRSTKLEDSAMYFCASKPILSGVETDTQYFGPGTRLTVL.

A few counts support this clone. The V and J genes are TRBV7-9 and TRBJ1-2; no clear D. CDR1 and CDR2 (germline): SEHNR, FQNEAQ (reference sequence). Deletions cut 5 bases from V and 9 bases from J, with 13 bases between. The CDR3 runs 12 residues. The CDR3 spells CASSPPAFSYTF. The CDR3 DNA sequence: TGTGCCAGCAGCCCTCCGGCTTTCAGCTACACCTTC.

The genes are TRBV7-2 and TRBJ1-2, with D perhaps matching TRBD1 (5 bases). Trimming took 1 base from V and 8 from J, leaving 17 bases between them. The germline gives CDR1 SGHTA, CDR2 FQGNSA. This CDR3 spans 15 amino acids. The CDR3 here is CASSLGGGSREGYTF. For the CDR3, the DNA is TGTGCCAGCAGCTTAGGGGGCGGCTCCCGAGAAGGCTACACCTTC.

The V gene is TRBV4-1, the J gene TRBJ1-1; D may be TRBD1 (5 bases). Trimming left V 0 bases short and J 5 bases short, with 10 bases between. This CDR3 has 14 residues. CDR1 is MGHRA and CDR2 is YSYEKL in the germline V gene. For the CDR3, the DNA is TGCGCCAGCAGCCAAGAAATTGGGGCAACTGAAGCTTTCTTT. Translated: CASSQEIGATEAFF.

The chain carries TRBV5-8 and TRBJ2-1; D may be TRBD1 (5 bases). Germline assignment: CDR1 SGHTS and CDR2 YDEGEE. The V gene lost 1 base and the J gene lost 5 bases, with 13 bases spanning the gap. The CDR3 covers 15 residues. CDR3 loop: CASSLLRQRNNEQFF. CDR3 sequence (DNA): TGTGCCAGCAGCTTGTTAAGACAGAGGAACAATGAGCAGTTCTTC.

The chain uses TRBV11-2 and TRBJ1-1; 8 nucleotides agree with TRBD1. Germline V gene lookup returns CDR1 SGHAT and CDR2 FQNNGV. The CDR3 spans 14 residues. V was pared by 6 bases and J by 2 bases, with 5 bases of the junction left unmatched. The CDR3 DNA reads TGTGCCAGCAGGGCGACAGGGGCCAACACTGAAGCTTTCTTT. This encodes CASRATGANTEAFF.

The J gene is TRBJ1-1, the V gene TRBV6-1, with D possibly TRBD1 on 5 matching bases. Germline CDR1 MNHNS, CDR2 SASEGT. The CDR3 totals 16 residues. Trimming cost V 2 bases and J 5 bases, with 18 bases left between them. The CDR3 DNA is TGTGCCAGCAGTGAAATCGGGGCGGGATCTAGGACTGAAGCTTTCTTT. The encoded protein is CASSEIGAGSRTEAFF.

This chain links TRBV2 with TRBJ1-2; 7 nucleotides align to TRBD1. With 6 bases clipped from V and 4 bases from J, the junction kept 11 bases outside the gene matches. Germline CDR1 is SNHLY and CDR2 is FYNNEI. The CDR3 extends over 15 amino acids. CDR3 DNA sequence: TGTGCCAGCAGAGACCGGACAGGAGTAACCTATGGCTACACCTTC. Translated, it gives CASRDRTGVTYGYTF.

This clone was counted once. The genes are TRBV10-3 and TRBJ2-7; TRBD1 aligns across 8 bases. Germline lookup yields CDR1 ENHRY and CDR2 SYGVKD. The CDR3 spans 14 residues. The junction had 8 bases not matched to a gene; V was cut back by 4 bases and J by 6 bases. CDR3 in amino acids: CAISVGQEAGEQYF. The CDR3 bases are TGTGCCATCAGTGTGGGACAGGAGGCGGGCGAGCAGTACTTC.

This chain connects TRBV6-2 or TRBV6-3 to TRBJ2-3; TRBD2 aligns across 10 bases. J lost 5 bases, V lost 5 bases, and 7 bases had no gene match. Germline V gives CDR1 MNHEY, CDR2 SVGEGT. The CDR3 is made up of 15 amino acids. CDR3 loop: CASSPHIAGGDTQYF. CDR3 in DNA: TGTGCCAGCAGTCCGCACATAGCGGGGGGAGATACGCAGTATTTT.